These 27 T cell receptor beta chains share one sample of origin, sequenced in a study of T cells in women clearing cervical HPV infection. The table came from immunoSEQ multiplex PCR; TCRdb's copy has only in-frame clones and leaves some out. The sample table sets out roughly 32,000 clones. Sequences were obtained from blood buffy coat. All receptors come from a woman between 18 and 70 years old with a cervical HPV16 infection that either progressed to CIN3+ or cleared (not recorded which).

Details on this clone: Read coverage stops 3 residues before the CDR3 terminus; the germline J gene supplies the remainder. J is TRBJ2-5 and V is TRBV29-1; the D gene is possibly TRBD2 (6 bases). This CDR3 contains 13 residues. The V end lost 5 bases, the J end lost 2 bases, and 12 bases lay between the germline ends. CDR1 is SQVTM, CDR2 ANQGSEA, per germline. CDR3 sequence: CSVTLAAQETQYF. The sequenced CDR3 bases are TGCAGCGTTACCTTAGCGGCTCAAGAGACC.

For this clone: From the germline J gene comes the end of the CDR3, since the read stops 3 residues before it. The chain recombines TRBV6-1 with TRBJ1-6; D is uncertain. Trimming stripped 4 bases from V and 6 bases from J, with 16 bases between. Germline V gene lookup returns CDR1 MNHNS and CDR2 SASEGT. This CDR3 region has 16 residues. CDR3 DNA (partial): TGTGCCAGCAGTGGTTTGATAGGGTTTGGTAATTCACCC. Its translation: CASSGLIGFGNSP. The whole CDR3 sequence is CASSGLIGFGNSPLHF.

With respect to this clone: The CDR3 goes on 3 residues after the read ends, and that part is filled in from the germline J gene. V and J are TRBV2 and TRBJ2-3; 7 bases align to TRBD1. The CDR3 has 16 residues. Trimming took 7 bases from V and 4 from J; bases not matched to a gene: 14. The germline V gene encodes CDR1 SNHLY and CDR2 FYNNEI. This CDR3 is CASTGTAIIEADTQYF. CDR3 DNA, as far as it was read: TGTGCCAGCACAGGGACAGCTATAATCGAGGCAGATACG.

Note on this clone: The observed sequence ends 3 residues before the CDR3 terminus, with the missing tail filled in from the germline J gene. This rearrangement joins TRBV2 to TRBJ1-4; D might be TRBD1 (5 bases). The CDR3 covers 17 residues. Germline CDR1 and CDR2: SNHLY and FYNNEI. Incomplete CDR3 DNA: TGTGCCAGCAGGCGTCTGGCCGTACGCCCTGGGGCCAACGTA. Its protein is CASRRLAVRPGANV. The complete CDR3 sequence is CASRRLAVRPGANVLFF.

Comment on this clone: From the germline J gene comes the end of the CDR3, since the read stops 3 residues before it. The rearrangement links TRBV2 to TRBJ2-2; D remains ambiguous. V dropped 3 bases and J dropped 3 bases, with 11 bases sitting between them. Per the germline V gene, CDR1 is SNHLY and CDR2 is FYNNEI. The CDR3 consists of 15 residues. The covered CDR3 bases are TGTGCCAGCAGTGATGGTCCGCCAGACACCGGGGAG. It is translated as CASSDGPPDTGE. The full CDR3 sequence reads CASSDGPPDTGELFF.

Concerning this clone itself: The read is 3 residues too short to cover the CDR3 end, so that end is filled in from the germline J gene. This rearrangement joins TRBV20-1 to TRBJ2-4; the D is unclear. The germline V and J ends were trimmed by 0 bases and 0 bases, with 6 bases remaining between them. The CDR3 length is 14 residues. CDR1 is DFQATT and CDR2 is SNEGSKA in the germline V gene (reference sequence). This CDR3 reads CSARDPLAKNIQYF. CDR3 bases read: TGCAGTGCTAGAGATCCCCTAGCCAAAAACATT.

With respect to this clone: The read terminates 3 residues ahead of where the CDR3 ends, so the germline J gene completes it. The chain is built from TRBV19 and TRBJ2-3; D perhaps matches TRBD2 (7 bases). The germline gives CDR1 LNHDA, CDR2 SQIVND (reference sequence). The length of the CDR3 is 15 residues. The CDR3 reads CASSIDPGGEETQYF. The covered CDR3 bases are TGTGCCAGTAGTATAGATCCGGGGGGCGAGGAGACG. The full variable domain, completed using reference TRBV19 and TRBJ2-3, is DGGITQSPKYLFRKEGQNVTLSCEQNLNHDAMYWYRQDPGQGLRLIYYSQIVNDFQKGDIAEGYSVSREKKESFPLTVTSAQKNPTAFYLCASSIDPGGEETQYFGPGTRLTVL.

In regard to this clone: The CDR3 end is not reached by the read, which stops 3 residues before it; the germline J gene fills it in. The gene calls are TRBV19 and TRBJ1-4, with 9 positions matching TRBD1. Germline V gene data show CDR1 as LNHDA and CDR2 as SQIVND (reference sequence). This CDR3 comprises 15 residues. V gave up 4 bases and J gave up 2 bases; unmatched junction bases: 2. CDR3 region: CASSTGTGTNEKLFF. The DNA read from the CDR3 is TGTGCCAGTAGTACCGGGACAGGGACTAATGAAAAA.

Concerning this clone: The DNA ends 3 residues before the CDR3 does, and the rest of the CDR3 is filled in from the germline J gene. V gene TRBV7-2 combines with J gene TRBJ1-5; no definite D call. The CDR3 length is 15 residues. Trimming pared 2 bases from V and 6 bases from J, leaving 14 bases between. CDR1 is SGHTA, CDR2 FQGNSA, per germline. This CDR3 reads CASSLLGVSGQPQHF. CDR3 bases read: TGTGCCAGCAGCTTACTTGGAGTTAGCGGTCAGCCC. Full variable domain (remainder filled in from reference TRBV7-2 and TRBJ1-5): GAGVSQSPSNKVTEKGKDVELRCDPISGHTALYWYRQSLGQGLEFLIYFQGNSAPDKSGLPSDRFSAERTGGSVSTLTIQRTQQEDSAVYLCASSLLGVSGQPQHFGDGTRLSIL.

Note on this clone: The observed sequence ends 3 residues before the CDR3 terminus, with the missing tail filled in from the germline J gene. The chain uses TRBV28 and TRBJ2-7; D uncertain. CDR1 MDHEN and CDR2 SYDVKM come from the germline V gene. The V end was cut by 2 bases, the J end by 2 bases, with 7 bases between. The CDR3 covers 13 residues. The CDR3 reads CASSLLSPYEQYF. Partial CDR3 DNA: TGTGCCAGCAGTTTACTCAGTCCCTACGAG. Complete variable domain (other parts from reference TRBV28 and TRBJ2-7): DVKVTQSSRYLVKRTGEKVFLECVQDMDHENMFWYRQDPGLGLRLIYFSYDVKMKEKGDIPEGYSVSREKKERFSLILESASTNQTSMYLCASSLLSPYEQYFGPGTRLTVT.

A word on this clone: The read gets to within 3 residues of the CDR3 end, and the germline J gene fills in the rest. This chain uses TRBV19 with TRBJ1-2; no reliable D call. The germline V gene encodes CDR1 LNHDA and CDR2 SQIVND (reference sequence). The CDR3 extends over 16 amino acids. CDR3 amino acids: CASSMTLLAGDYDYTF. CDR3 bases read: TGTGCCAGTAGTATGACGTTGCTAGCGGGAGACTACGAC.

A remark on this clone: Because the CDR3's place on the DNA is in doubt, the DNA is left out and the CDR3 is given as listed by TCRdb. The chain's CDR3 is CSAIFWRGYGNTEAFF. The V call is TRBV20-1, the J call TRBJ1-1; the listed D gene, TRBD1, was not tested against the DNA. The V gene's germline CDR1 is DFQATT and CDR2 SNEGSKA (reference sequence). The CDR3 adds up to 16 amino acids, both ends counted.

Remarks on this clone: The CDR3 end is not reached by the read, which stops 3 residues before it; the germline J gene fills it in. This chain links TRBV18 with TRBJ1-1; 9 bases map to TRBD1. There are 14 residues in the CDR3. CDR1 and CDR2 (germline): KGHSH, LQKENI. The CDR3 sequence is CASSETGGATPAFF. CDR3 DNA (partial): TGTGCCAGCTCAGAAACAGGGGGCGCGACTCCA.

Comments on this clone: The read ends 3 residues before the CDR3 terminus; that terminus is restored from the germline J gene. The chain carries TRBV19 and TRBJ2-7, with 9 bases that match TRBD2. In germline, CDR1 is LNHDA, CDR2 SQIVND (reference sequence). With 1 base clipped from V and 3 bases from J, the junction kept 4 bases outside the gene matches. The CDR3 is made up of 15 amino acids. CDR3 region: CASSIAAGGLYEQYF. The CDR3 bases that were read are TGTGCCAGTAGTATAGCGGCGGGAGGGCTCTACGAG.

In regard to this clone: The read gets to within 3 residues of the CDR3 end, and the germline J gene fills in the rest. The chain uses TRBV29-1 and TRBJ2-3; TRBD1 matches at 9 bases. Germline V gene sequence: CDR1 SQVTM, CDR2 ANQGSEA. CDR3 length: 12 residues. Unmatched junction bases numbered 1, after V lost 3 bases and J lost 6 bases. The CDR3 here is CSVDGTGDTQYF. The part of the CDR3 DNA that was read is TGCAGCGTTGACGGGACAGGGGATACG.

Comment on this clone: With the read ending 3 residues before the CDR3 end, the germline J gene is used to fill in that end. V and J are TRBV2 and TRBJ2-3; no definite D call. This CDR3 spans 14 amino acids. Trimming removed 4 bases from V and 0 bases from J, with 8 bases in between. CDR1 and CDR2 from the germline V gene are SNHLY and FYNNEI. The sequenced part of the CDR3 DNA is TGTGCCAGCAGTGTGCGATTAAGCACAGATACG. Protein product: CASSVRLSTDT. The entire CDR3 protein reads CASSVRLSTDTQYF.

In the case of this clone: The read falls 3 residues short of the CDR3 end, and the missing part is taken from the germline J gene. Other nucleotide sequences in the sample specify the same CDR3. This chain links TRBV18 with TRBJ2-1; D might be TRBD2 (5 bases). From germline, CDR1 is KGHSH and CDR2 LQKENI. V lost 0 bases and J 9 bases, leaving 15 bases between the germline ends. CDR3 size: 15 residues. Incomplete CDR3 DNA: TGTGCCAGCTCACCACCGGTGGGGAAAAGCGGTGAG. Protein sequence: CASSPPVGKSGE. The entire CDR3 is CASSPPVGKSGEQFF.

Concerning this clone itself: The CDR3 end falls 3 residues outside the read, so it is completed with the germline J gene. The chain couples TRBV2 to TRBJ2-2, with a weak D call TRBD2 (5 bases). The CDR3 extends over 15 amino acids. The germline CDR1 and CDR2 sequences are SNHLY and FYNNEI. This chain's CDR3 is CASSVRPGVNEKLFF. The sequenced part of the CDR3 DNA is TGTGCCAGCAGTGTACGCCCCGGGGTCAATGAAAAG.

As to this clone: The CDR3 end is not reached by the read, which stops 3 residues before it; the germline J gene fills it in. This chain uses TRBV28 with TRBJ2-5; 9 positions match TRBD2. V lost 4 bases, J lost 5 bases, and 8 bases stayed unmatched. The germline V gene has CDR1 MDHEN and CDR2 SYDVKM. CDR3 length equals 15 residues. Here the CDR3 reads CASSSRTSVQETQYF. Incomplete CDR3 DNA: TGTGCCAGCAGTTCCCGGACTAGCGTACAGGAGACC.

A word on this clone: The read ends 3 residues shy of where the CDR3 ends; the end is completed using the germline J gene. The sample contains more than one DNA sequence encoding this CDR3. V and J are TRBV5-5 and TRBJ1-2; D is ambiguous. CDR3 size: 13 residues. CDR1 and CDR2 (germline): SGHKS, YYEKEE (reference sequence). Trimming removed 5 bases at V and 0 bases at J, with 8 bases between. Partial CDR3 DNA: TGTGCCAGCAGGCCAACTTCTAACTATGGC. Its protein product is CASRPTSNYG. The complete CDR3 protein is CASRPTSNYGYTF.

The CDR3 reads CASSLTGTGDGNTIYF. CDR3 DNA, as far as it was read: TGCGCCAGCAGCTTGACCGGGACAGGGGACGGAAACACC. The chain is built from TRBV5-1 and TRBJ1-3, with 10 positions matching TRBD1. The CDR3 end falls 3 residues outside the read, so it is completed with the germline J gene. This CDR3 is built from 16 residues. V lost 1 base to trimming and J lost 4 bases; unmatched junction nucleotides: 5. From germline, CDR1 is SGHRS and CDR2 YFSETQ.

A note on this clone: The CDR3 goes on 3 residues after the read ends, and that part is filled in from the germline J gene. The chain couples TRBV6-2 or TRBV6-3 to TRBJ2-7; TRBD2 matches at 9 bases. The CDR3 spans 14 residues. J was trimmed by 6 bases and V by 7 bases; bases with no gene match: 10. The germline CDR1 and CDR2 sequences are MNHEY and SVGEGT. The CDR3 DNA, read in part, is TGTGCCAGCAATGTAGCGGGAGCAGTAGGCGAG. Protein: CASNVAGAVGE. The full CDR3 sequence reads CASNVAGAVGEQYF.

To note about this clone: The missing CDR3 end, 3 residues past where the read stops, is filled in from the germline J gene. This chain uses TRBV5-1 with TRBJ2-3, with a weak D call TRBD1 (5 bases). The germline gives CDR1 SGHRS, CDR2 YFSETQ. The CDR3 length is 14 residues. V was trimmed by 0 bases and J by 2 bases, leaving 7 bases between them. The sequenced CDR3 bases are TGCGCCAGCAGCTTGGAGGGGATCACAGATACG. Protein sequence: CASSLEGITDT. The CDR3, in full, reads CASSLEGITDTQYF.

Incomplete CDR3 DNA: TGTGCCTGGAGTACCCGAGGGGGTCAGCCG. Translating it yields CAWSTRGGQP. The CDR3 in full is CAWSTRGGQPQYF. The gene calls are TRBV30 and TRBJ2-3, with D possibly being TRBD1 (6 bases). The read ends 3 residues early relative to the CDR3; the germline J gene fills the gap. CDR1 is GTSNPN, CDR2 SVGIG, per germline (reference sequence). The CDR3 loop spans 13 amino acids.

The part of the CDR3 DNA that was read is TGCAGTGCTAGTGCCAGCGGGAGCACAGATACG. Protein: CSASASGSTDT. The complete CDR3 reads CSASASGSTDTQYF. The V gene is TRBV20-1, the J gene TRBJ2-3; possibly TRBD2 for D (6 bases). The read ends 3 residues before the CDR3 terminus; that terminus is restored from the germline J gene. The ends were cut back, 3 bases at V and 0 bases at J, with 10 bases in the middle. Germline-derived CDR1 and CDR2 are DFQATT and SNEGSKA (reference sequence). This CDR3 has 14 residues.

CDR3 DNA, as far as it was read: TGCGCCAGCACCCTTGGGACTCCCGGTGGTCTCGAG. Translating gives CASTLGTPGGLE. The entire CDR3 protein is CASTLGTPGGLEQYF. The chain uses TRBV5-1 and TRBJ2-7; perhaps TRBD2 as D (6 bases). Read data end 3 residues before the CDR3 end; the end is taken from the germline J gene. This CDR3 comprises 15 residues. Trimming stripped 6 bases from V and 6 bases from J, with 22 bases between. The germline V gene encodes CDR1 SGHRS and CDR2 YFSETQ.

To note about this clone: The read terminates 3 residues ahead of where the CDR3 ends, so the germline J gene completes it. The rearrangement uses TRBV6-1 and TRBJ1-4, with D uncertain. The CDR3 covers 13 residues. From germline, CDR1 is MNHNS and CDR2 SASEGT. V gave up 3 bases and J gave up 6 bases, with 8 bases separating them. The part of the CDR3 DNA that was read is TGTGCCAGCAGTGATAGATCGCATGAAAAA. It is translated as CASSDRSHEK. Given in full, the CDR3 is CASSDRSHEKLFF.